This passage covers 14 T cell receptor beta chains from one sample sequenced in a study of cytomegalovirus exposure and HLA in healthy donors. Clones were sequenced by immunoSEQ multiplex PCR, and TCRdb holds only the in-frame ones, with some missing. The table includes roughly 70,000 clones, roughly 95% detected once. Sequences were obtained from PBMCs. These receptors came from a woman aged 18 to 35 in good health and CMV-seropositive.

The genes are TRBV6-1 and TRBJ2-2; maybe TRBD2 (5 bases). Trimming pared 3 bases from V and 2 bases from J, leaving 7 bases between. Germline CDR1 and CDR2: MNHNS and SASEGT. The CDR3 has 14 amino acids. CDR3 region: CASSERTNTGELFF. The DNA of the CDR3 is TGTGCCAGCAGTGAGAGGACTAACACCGGGGAGCTGTTTTTT.

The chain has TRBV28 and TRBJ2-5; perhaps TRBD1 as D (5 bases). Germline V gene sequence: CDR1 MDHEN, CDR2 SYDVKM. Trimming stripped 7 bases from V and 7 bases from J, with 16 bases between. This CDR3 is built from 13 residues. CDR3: CASTTSRGRTQYF. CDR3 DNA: TGTGCCAGCACCACCTCTAGGGGTCGGACCCAGTACTTC.

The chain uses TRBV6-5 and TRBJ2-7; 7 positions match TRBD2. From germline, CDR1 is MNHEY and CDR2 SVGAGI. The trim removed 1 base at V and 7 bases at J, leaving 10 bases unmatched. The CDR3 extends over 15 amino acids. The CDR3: CASSYWDQGEGEQYF. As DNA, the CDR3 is TGTGCCAGCAGTTACTGGGACCAAGGGGAGGGAGAGCAGTACTTC.

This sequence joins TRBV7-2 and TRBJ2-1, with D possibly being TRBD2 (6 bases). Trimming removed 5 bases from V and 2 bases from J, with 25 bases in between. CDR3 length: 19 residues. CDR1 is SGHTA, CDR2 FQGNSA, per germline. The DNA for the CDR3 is TGTGCCAGCAGCCGGGGGTGGGACCTTAGCGGTTCTACCTACAATGAGCAGTTCTTC. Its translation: CASSRGWDLSGSTYNEQFF.

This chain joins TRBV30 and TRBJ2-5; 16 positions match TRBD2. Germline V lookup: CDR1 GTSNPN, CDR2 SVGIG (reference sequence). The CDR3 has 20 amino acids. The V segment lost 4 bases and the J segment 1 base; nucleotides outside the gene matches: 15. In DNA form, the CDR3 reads TGTGCCTGGACGATTCCGGGACTAGCGGGAGGGCGAGGGTTCCAAGAGACCCAGTACTTC. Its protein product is CAWTIPGLAGGRGFQETQYF.

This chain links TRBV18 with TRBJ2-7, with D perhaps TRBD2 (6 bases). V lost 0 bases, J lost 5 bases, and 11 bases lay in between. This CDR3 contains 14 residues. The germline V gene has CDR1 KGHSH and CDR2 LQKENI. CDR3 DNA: TGTGCCAGCTCACCACCCGGGAAGCGGGACGAGCAGTACTTC. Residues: CASSPPGKRDEQYF.

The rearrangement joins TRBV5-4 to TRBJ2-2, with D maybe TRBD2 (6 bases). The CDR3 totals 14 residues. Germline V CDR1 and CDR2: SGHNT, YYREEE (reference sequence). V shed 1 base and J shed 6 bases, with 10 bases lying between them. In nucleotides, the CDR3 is TGTGCCAGCAGCTTGTTAGGGGAGGCCGGGGAGCTGTTTTTT. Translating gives CASSLLGEAGELFF.

In nucleotides, the CDR3 is TGTGCCAGCAGTGTTTGGGGAGACTACAATCAGCCCCAGCATTTT. The encoded protein is CASSVWGDYNQPQHF. This chain links TRBV2 with TRBJ1-5, with D uncertain. Trimming removed 4 bases from V and 3 bases from J, with 13 bases in between. CDR3 length: 15 residues. The V gene's germline CDR1 is SNHLY and CDR2 FYNNEI.

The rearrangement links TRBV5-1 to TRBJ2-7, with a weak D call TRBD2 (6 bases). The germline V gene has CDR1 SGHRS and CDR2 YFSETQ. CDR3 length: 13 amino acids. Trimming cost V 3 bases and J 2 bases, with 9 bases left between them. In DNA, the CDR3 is TGCGCCAGCAGCTCCGCGGGAACCTACGAGCAGTACTTC. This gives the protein CASSSAGTYEQYF.

The CDR3 sequence: CASISDRSSYEQYF. The CDR3 DNA reads as TGTGCCAGCATCTCGGACAGGAGCTCCTACGAGCAGTACTTC. This chain links TRBV2 with TRBJ2-7; TRBD1 matches at 7 bases. The CDR3 totals 14 residues. Losses at the gene ends were 7 bases for V and 0 bases for J; bases not matched to a gene: 6. Germline values: CDR1 SNHLY, CDR2 FYNNEI.

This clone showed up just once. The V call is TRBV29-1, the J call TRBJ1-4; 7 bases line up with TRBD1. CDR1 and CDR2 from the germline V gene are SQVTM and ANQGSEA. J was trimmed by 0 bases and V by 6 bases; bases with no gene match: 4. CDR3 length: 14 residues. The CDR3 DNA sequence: TGCAGCGTAATCCAGGGGGCAACTAATGAAAAACTGTTTTTT. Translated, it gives CSVIQGATNEKLFF.

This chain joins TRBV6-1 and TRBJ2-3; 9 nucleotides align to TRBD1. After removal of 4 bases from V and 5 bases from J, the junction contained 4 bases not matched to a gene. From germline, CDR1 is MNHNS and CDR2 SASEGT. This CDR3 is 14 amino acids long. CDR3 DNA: TGTGCCAGCAGTGGGACAGGGGAACTAGATACGCAGTATTTT. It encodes CASSGTGELDTQYF.

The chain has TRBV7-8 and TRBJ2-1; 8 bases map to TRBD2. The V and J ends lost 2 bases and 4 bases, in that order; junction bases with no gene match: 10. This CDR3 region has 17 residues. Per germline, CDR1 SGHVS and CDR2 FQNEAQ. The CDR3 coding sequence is TGTGCCAGCAGCTTACTGCACGGGACTAGTAGTTACAATGAGCAGTTCTTC. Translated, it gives CASSLLHGTSSYNEQFF.

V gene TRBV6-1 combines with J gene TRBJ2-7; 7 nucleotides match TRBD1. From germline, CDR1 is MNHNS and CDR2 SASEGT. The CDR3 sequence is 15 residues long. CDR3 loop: CASHRGQGTSYEQYF. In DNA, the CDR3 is TGTGCATCTCATAGGGGGCAGGGGACATCCTACGAGCAGTACTTC.